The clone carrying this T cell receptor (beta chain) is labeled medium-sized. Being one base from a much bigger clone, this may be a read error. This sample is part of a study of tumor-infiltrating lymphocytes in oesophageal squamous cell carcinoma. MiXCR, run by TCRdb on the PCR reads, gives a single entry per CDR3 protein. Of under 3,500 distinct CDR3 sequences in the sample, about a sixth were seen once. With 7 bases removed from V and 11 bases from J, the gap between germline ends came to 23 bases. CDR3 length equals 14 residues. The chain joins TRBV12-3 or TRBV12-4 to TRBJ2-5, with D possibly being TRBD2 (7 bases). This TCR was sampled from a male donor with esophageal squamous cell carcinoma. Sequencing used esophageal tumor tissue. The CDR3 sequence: CASNEGGDYNEQYF. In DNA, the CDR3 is TGTGCCAGCAATGAGGGGGGGGATTACAATGAGCAGTACTTC.